Below, 15 T cell receptor beta chains from the same sample are listed, as sequenced in a study of T cell changes during pregnancy in multiple sclerosis. Assay used: immunoSEQ multiplex PCR; TCRdb lists only in-frame clones, some missing. This table holds tens of thousands of clones, 85% to 95% found once. Sample: CD4+ T cells from peripheral blood mononuclear cells, taken in the second trimester of pregnancy. The source of these receptors is a female donor with multiple sclerosis, enrolled in a pregnancy study.

J is TRBJ2-2 and V is TRBV7-9, with 7 bases lining up with TRBD1. The J segment lost 0 bases and the V segment lost 7 bases, leaving 5 bases of the junction unmatched. CDR3 size: 15 residues. From germline, CDR1 is SEHNR and CDR2 FQNEAQ (reference sequence). CDR3 DNA: TGTGCCAGCACCCCGGGGACAGCGAACACCGGGGAGCTGTTTTTT. This encodes CASTPGTANTGELFF.

The rearrangement links TRBV7-9 to TRBJ1-6, with 7 bases matching TRBD1. The CDR3 is made up of 14 amino acids. Per germline, CDR1 SEHNR and CDR2 FQNEAQ (reference sequence). J gave up 7 bases and V 5 bases, and 5 bases lay outside the gene matches. CDR3 coding DNA: TGTGCCAGCAGCCGGGGACAGCTAAATTCACCCCTCCACTTT. Protein product: CASSRGQLNSPLHF.

This chain connects TRBV4-2 to TRBJ2-1; D perhaps matches TRBD2 (7 bases). V lost 2 bases and J lost 4, with 18 bases in between. Germline assignment: CDR1 LGHNA and CDR2 YNFKEQ. The CDR3 runs 17 residues. DNA of the CDR3: TGTGCCAGCAGCCAACCTTGGGGGGGGGCCGTGTACAATGAGCAGTTCTTC. It encodes CASSQPWGGAVYNEQFF.

The chain uses TRBV30 and TRBJ1-1; possible D gene TRBD1, 5 bases. Germline V gene data show CDR1 as GTSNPN and CDR2 as SVGIG (reference sequence). Trimming removed 2 bases at V and 2 bases at J, with 12 bases between. The CDR3 sequence is 14 residues long. This CDR3 is CAWSPGNGNTEAFF. DNA of the CDR3: TGTGCCTGGAGTCCAGGGAATGGAAACACTGAAGCTTTCTTT.

This chain uses TRBV5-8 with TRBJ2-1; TRBD2 might be the D (6 bases). V gave up 2 bases and J gave up 10 bases, with 13 bases separating them. This CDR3 has 13 amino acids. CDR1 SGHTS and CDR2 YDEGEE come from the germline V gene. The CDR3 DNA follows: TGTGCCAGCAGCTTTACTGGGGGGACGGAGCAGTTCTTC. Amino acid sequence: CASSFTGGTEQFF.

This clone was counted a few times. CDR3 coding DNA: TGCAGCGTCCTGACAGGGGGCGACGGGGTAGCTTTCTTT. It translates to CSVLTGGDGVAFF. The chain joins TRBV29-1 to TRBJ1-1, with TRBD1 matching 10 bases. The CDR3 consists of 13 residues. CDR1 and CDR2 (germline): SQVTM, ANQGSEA. With 6 bases clipped from V and 10 bases from J, the junction kept 11 bases outside the gene matches.

This chain links TRBV7-2 with TRBJ2-3; TRBD1 might be the D (6 bases). V was trimmed by 1 base and J by 3 bases, leaving 11 bases between them. The CDR3 spans 15 residues. Germline V lookup: CDR1 SGHTA, CDR2 FQGNSA. The CDR3 sequence is CASSLGAGETDTQYF. CDR3 nucleotides: TGTGCCAGCAGCTTAGGGGCAGGGGAGACAGATACGCAGTATTTT.

This clone was observed a handful of times. J is TRBJ1-5 and V is TRBV7-2; D is ambiguous. Germline values: CDR1 SGHTA, CDR2 FQGNSA. Trimming pared 3 bases from V and 0 bases from J, leaving 3 bases between. The CDR3 is 13 residues long. The CDR3 protein is CASSFYSNQPQHF. CDR3 nucleotide sequence: TGTGCCAGCAGCTTCTATAGCAATCAGCCCCAGCATTTT.

The V and J genes are TRBV5-1 and TRBJ1-3; D might be TRBD1 (6 bases). V lost 0 bases to trimming and J lost 4 bases, with 8 bases between them. The CDR3 covers 14 residues. The germline gives CDR1 SGHRS, CDR2 YFSETQ. CDR3 amino acids: CASSLDRAGNTIYF. The CDR3 bases are TGCGCCAGCAGCTTGGACAGGGCCGGAAACACCATATATTTT.

The CDR3: CAWSVGGNEKLFF. The CDR3 region has the DNA TGTGCCTGGAGTGTGGGGGGGAATGAAAAACTGTTTTTT. The J gene is TRBJ1-4, the V gene TRBV30; a weak D match, TRBD1 (5 bases). Trimming shortened V by 0 bases and J by 5 bases, and 7 bases separated the two germline ends. Looked up from germline, CDR1 is GTSNPN and CDR2 is SVGIG (reference sequence). The CDR3 spans 13 residues.

The gene calls are TRBV27 and TRBJ2-1; TRBD2 aligns across 11 bases. V trimming: 1 base; J trimming: 2 bases; junction bases outside the gene matches: 10. The CDR3 covers 19 residues. Germline loops: CDR1 MNHEY, CDR2 SMNVEV (reference sequence). As DNA, the CDR3 is TGTGCCAGCAGTTTATTCTCTAGCGGGGGGTATCATACCTACAATGAGCAGTTCTTC. It yields the protein CASSLFSSGGYHTYNEQFF.

The chain is built from TRBV6-5 and TRBJ2-2; TRBD2 is a possible D gene (5 bases). This CDR3 spans 13 amino acids. Germline V gene data show CDR1 as MNHEY and CDR2 as SVGAGI. Deletions cut 7 bases from V and 7 bases from J, with 13 bases between. CDR3 coding DNA: TGTGCCAGCAATCCTTACCGGGACGGGGAGCTGTTTTTT. It encodes CASNPYRDGELFF.

The gene calls are TRBV7-2 and TRBJ2-7, with 9 nucleotides matching TRBD1. Germline V gene sequence: CDR1 SGHTA, CDR2 FQGNSA. The CDR3 spans 16 residues. The V segment lost 6 bases and the J segment 5 bases; nucleotides outside the gene matches: 14. The CDR3, as DNA: TGTGCCAGCAGACCGTACGAGGACAGGGGCAGAGACGAGCAGTACTTC. It encodes CASRPYEDRGRDEQYF.

The sample holds a few counts of this clone. This chain joins TRBV5-1 and TRBJ1-3, with TRBD1 matching 9 bases. The trim removed 4 bases at V and 4 bases at J, leaving 6 bases unmatched. CDR3 length equals 15 residues. CDR1 SGHRS and CDR2 YFSETQ come from the germline V gene. CDR3 sequence: CASSREGQGGNTIYF. CDR3 DNA: TGCGCCAGCAGCCGAGAAGGACAGGGGGGAAACACCATATATTTT.

This clone was seen just once. The chain employs TRBV7-2 and TRBJ2-5; TRBD1 is a possible D gene (5 bases). The V gene's germline CDR1 is SGHTA and CDR2 FQGNSA. Trimming left V 5 bases short and J 0 bases short, with 10 bases between. CDR3 length equals 14 residues. CDR3 DNA: TGTGCCAGCAGCCCAGGGCCATACCAAGAGACCCAGTACTTC. It codes for CASSPGPYQETQYF.